These 5 T cell receptor beta chains were sequenced from one sample in a study of blood T cell repertoires in COVID-19. Assay used: immunoSEQ multiplex PCR; TCRdb lists only in-frame clones, some missing. Of approximately 230,000 clones in the sample, 65% to 85% were seen once. Sequenced material: peripheral blood. The receptor source for this set is an elderly man with acute or convalescent COVID-19.

The chain has TRBV5-1 and TRBJ2-5; TRBD2 agrees at 12 bases. Germline loops: CDR1 SGHRS, CDR2 YFSETQ. CDR3 size: 15 residues. Germline trimming cut 3 bases from V and 10 bases from J; bases unmatched to any gene: 10. The CDR3 loop is CASSSPGLAGRIQYF. The CDR3 nucleotides read TGCGCCAGCAGCTCACCGGGACTAGCGGGTAGGATCCAGTACTTC.

The V and J genes are TRBV7-9 and TRBJ2-7, with TRBD2 matching over 9 bases. The junction had 10 bases not matched to a gene; V was cut back by 5 bases and J by 5 bases. This CDR3 contains 15 residues. The germline V gene encodes CDR1 SEHNR and CDR2 FQNEAQ (reference sequence). Here the CDR3 reads CASSPRSSGVHEQYF. Written as DNA, the CDR3 is TGTGCCAGCAGCCCCCGGTCTAGCGGGGTCCACGAGCAGTACTTC.

The chain recombines TRBV4-1 with TRBJ2-7, with TRBD2 identical over 7 bases. V gave up 0 bases and J gave up 3 bases; unmatched junction bases: 2. Per the germline V gene, CDR1 is MGHRA and CDR2 is YSYEKL. This CDR3 is 14 amino acids long. CDR3 loop: CASSQDQRGYEQYF. The CDR3 nucleotides are TGCGCCAGCAGCCAAGACCAGCGGGGCTACGAGCAGTACTTC.

This rearrangement joins TRBV10-3 to TRBJ2-7; the match to TRBD1 covers 7 bases. Looked up from germline, CDR1 is ENHRY and CDR2 is SYGVKD. The CDR3 has 16 residues. The junction had 7 bases not matched to a gene; V was cut back by 0 bases and J by 2 bases. The CDR3 DNA is TGTGCCATCAGTGAGTCAATGGGACAGCCTACCTACGAGCAGTACTTC. It translates to CAISESMGQPTYEQYF.

The chain employs TRBV29-1 and TRBJ1-2, with D uncertain. CDR1 is SQVTM and CDR2 is ANQGSEA in the germline V gene. The V gene lost 4 bases and the J gene lost 8 bases, with 11 bases spanning the gap. The CDR3 consists of 11 residues. For the CDR3, the DNA is TGCAGCGTTGCATCATCGGGAGGCTACACCTTC. Amino acids: CSVASSGGYTF.